The clone carrying this T cell receptor (beta chain) was recorded a few times. Antigen unknown. Looked up from germline, CDR1 is SGHNT and CDR2 is YYREEE (reference sequence). This CDR3 has 14 residues. With 4 bases removed from V and 7 bases from J, the gap between germline ends came to 12 bases. Primers included in the PCR were 60 Vbeta and 13 Jbeta primers. TCRdb's table, derived via immunoSEQ multiplex PCR, lists solely in-frame clones and lacks some. This repertoire shows approximately 240,000 clones, around 89% found once; its top ten account for more than 0.8%. These data come from a study of cytomegalovirus exposure and HLA in healthy donors. For the study at large: Among the roughly 380 donors who were genotyped, about 86% fell in the genetic ancestry cluster that is associated with self-reported Caucasian donors.

Study results and caveats: CMV serostatus alone was available as immune exposure information. Analysis performed later found roughly 18,000 TCR beta sequences associated with HLA alleles at 0.05 false discovery rate.

Sequenced sample: PBMCs. The V call is TRBV5-4, the J call TRBJ1-6; D is possibly TRBD1 (6 bases). This clonotype was obtained from a woman aged 18-29 years in good health and CMV-seronegative. Here the CDR3 reads CASSQDRLNSPLHF. DNA of the CDR3: TGTGCCAGCAGCCAAGACAGGCTCAATTCACCCCTCCACTTT. The full variable domain, its missing parts supplied by reference TRBV5-4 and TRBJ1-6, is ETGVTQSPTHLIKTRGQQVTLRCSSQSGHNTVSWYQQALGQGPQFIFQYYREEENGRGNFPPRFSGLQFPNYSSELNVNALELDDSALYLCASSQDRLNSPLHFGNGTRLTVT.